This entry describes one TCR beta chain. Its antigen remains unidentified. Library preparation for TCR beta used quantitative 5'-RACE with molecular barcodes. TCRdb re-derived calls from the 5' RACE reads in MiXCR, one entry per CDR3 protein. This sample yields around 440,000 distinct CDR3 sequences, of which roughly 15% are seen a single time; approximately 0.93% belongs to the top ten. These data belong to a study of CD8 T cells in ankylosing spondylitis. Whole-study findings and limits: Past studies reported some motif variants in reactive arthritis synovial fluid and blood. With a CD8+ phenotype, disease-linked clones were relatively rare in peripheral blood. A TCR beta motif of several highly homologous variants seemed to mark ankylosing spondylitis blood. Disease-linked clones reportedly concentrated significantly in matched ankylosing spondylitis synovial fluid.

The CDR3 has 15 amino acids. Germline V lookup: CDR1 KGHDR, CDR2 SFDVKD. The junction had 4 bases not matched to a gene; V was cut back by 4 bases and J by 4 bases. The rearrangement links TRBV24-1 to TRBJ1-5, with 9 nucleotides matching TRBD1. The sequence derives from a male donor with ankylosing spondylitis. Sequencing was carried out using blood, either unsorted or a sorted T cell fraction (not recorded which). For the CDR3, the DNA is TGTGCCACCAGTGACCCCGGGACAGGGAATCAGCCCCAGCATTTT. Its translation is CATSDPGTGNQPQHF.